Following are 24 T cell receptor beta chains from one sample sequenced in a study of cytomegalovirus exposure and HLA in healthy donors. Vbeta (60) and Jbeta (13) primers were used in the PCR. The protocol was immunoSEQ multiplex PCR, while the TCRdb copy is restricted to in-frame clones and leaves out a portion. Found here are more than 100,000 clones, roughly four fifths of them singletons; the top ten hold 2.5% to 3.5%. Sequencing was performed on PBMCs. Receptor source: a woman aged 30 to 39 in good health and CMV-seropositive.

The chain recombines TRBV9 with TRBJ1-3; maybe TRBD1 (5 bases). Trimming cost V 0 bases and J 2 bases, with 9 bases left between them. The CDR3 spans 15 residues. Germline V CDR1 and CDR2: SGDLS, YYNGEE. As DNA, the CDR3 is TGTGCCAGCAGCGTAGAAGGGGCCCCTGGAAACACCATATATTTT. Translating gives CASSVEGAPGNTIYF.

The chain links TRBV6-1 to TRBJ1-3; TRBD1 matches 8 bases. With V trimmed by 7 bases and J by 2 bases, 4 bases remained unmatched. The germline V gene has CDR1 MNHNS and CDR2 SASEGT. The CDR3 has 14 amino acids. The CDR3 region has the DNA TGTGCCAGCATCCCGACAGGGGCTGGAAACACCATATATTTT. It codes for CASIPTGAGNTIYF.

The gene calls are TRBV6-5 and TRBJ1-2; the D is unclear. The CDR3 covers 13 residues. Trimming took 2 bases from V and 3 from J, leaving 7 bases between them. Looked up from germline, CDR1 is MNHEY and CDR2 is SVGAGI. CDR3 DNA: TGTGCCAGCAGTTACCAGGCAGACTATGGCTACACCTTC. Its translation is CASSYQADYGYTF.

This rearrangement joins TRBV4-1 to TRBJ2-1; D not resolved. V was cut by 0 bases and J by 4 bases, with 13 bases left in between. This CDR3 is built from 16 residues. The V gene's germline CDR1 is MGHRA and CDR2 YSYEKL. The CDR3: CASSQDAALGYNEQFF. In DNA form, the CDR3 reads TGCGCCAGCAGCCAAGATGCAGCGTTGGGTTACAATGAGCAGTTCTTC.

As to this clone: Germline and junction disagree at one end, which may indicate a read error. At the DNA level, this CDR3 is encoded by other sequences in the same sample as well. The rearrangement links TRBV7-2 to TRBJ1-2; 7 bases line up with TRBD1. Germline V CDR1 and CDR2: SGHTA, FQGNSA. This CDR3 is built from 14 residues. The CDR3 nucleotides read TGTGCCAGCAGCCTGACAGGGTACGACTACGGCTACACCTTC. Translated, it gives CASSLTGYDYGYTF.

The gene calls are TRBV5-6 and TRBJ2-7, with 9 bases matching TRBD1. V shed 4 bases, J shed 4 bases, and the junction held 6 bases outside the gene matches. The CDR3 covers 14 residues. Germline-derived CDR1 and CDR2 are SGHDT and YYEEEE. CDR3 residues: CASSPGQGRYEQYF. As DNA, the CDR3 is TGTGCCAGCAGCCCCGGACAGGGGAGGTACGAGCAGTACTTC.

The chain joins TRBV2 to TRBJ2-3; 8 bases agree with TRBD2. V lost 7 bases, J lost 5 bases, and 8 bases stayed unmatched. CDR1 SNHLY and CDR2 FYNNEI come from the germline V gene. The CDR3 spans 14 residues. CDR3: CASTPGGEGDTQYF. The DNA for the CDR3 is TGTGCCAGCACCCCGGGGGGGGAGGGAGATACGCAGTATTTT.

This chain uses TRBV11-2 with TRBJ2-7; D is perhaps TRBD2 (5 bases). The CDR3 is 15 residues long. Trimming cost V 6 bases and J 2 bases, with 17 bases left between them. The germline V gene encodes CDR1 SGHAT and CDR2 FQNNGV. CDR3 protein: CASRGLRGTPYEQYF. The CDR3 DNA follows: TGTGCCAGCAGAGGGCTTCGGGGAACCCCCTACGAGCAGTACTTC.

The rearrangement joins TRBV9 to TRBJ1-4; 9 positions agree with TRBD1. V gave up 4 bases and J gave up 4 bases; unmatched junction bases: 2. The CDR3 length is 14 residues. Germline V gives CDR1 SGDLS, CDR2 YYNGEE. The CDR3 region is CASSPGQGNEKLFF. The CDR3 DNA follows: TGTGCCAGCAGCCCGGGACAGGGTAATGAAAAACTGTTTTTT.

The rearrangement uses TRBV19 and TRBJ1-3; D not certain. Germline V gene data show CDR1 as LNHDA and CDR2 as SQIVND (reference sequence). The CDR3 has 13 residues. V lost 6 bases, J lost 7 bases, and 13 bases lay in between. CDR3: CASSERPGNTIYF. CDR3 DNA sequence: TGTGCCAGTAGCGAGAGACCCGGGAACACCATATATTTT.

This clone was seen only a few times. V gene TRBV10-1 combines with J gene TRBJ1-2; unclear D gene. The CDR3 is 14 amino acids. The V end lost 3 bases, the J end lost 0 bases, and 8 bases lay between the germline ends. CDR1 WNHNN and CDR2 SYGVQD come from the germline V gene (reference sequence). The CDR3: CASSEKGANYGYTF. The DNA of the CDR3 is TGCGCCAGCAGTGAAAAGGGAGCTAACTATGGCTACACCTTC.

The CDR3 DNA is TGTGCCAGCAGCCGACTACCCACTGGGGCCAACGTCCTGACTTTC. Translated, it gives CASSRLPTGANVLTF. V gene TRBV6-1 combines with J gene TRBJ2-6; the D gene is possibly TRBD2 (5 bases). CDR3 length: 15 residues. The germline CDR1 and CDR2 sequences are MNHNS and SASEGT. V was shortened by 6 bases and J by 2 bases, with 11 bases between the two germline ends.

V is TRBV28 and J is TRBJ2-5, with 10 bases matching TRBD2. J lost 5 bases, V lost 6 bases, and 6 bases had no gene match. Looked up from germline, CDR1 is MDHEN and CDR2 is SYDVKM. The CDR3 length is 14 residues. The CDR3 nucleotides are TGTGCCAGCAGCCCAGCGGGGGGGCGGGAGACCCAGTACTTC. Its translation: CASSPAGGRETQYF.

The CDR3 DNA reads as TGTGCCAGCAGCCAGACAGGGCACGAGCAGTACTTC. This sequence encodes CASSQTGHEQYF. The rearrangement uses TRBV7-2 and TRBJ2-7; 7 bases agree with TRBD1. With 5 bases clipped from V and 5 bases from J, the junction kept 3 bases outside the gene matches. The CDR3 has 12 amino acids. Germline loops: CDR1 SGHTA, CDR2 FQGNSA.

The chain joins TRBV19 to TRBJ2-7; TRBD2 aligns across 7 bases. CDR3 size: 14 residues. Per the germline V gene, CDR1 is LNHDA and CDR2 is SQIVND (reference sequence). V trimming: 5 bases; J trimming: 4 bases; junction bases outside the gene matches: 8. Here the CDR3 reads CASSPYSGGYEQYF. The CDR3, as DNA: TGTGCCAGTAGTCCCTACTCGGGGGGTTACGAGCAGTACTTC.

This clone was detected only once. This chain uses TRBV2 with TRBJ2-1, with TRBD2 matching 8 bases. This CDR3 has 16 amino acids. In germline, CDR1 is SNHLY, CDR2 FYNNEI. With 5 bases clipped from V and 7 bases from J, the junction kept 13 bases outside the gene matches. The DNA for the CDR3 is TGTGCCAGCAGTCCTAAGACTAGCGCACTCCGGAATGAGCAGTTCTTC. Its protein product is CASSPKTSALRNEQFF.

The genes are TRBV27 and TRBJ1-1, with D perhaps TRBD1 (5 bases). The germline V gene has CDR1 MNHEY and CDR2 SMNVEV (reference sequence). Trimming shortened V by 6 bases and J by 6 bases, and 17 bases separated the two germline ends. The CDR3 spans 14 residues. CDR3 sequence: CASSRISGVAEAFF. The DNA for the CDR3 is TGTGCCAGCAGCCGGATCTCGGGGGTAGCTGAAGCTTTCTTT.

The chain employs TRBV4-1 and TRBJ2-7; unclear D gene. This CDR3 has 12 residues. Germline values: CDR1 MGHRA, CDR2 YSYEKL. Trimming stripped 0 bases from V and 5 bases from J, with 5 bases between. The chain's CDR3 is CASSQEGDEQYF. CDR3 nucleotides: TGCGCCAGCAGCCAAGAGGGCGACGAGCAGTACTTC.

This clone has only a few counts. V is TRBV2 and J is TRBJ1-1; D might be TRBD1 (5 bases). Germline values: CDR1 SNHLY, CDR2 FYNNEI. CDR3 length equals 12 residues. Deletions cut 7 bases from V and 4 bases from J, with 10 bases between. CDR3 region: CASKTDATEAFF. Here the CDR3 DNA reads TGTGCCAGCAAGACAGACGCCACTGAAGCTTTCTTT.

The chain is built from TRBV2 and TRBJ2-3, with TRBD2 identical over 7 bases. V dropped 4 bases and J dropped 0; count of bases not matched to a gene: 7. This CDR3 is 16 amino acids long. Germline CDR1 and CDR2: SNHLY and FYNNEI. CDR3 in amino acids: CASSGASGSSTDTQYF. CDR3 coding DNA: TGTGCCAGCAGTGGAGCTAGCGGATCTAGCACAGATACGCAGTATTTT. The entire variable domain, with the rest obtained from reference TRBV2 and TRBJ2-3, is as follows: EPEVTQTPSHQVTQMGQEVILRCVPISNHLYFYWYRQILGQKVEFLVSFYNNEISEKSEIFDDQFSVERPDGSNFTLKIRSTKLEDSAMYFCASSGASGSSTDTQYFGPGTRLTVL.

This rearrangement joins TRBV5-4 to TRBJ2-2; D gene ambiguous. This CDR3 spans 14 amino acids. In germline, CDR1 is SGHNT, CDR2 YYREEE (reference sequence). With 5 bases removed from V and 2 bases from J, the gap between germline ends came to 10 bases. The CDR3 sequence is CASSEQPNTGELFF. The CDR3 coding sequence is TGTGCCAGCAGTGAACAACCAAACACCGGGGAGCTGTTTTTT.

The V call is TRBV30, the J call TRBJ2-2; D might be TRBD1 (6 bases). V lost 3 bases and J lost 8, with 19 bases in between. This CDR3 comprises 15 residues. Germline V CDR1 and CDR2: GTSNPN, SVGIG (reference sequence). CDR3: CAWRGDPGQIGELFF. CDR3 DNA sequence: TGTGCCTGGAGGGGGGACCCCGGACAGATTGGGGAGCTGTTTTTT.

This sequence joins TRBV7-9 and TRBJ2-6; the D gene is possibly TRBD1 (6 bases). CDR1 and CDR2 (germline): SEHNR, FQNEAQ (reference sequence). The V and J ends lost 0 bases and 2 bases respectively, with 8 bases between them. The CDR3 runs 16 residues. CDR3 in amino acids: CASSLAPGAGANVLTF. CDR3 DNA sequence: TGTGCCAGCAGCTTAGCGCCAGGGGCTGGGGCCAACGTCCTGACTTTC.

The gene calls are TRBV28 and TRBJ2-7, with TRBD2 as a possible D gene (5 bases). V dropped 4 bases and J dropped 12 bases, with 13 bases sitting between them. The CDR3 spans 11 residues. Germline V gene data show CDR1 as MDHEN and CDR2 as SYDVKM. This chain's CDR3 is CASSSGLWGYF. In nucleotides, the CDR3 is TGTGCCAGCAGTTCCGGACTTTGGGGGTACTTC.